This TCR beta chain was documented in a study of shared clonotypes between healthy human individuals. Study summary: Donor ages ranged 18 to 49 years: two women, a few men. Overall study results and limits: In a few donors, roughly 5.2% of naive CD4 clonotypes appeared in common.

This CDR3 is 16 amino acids long. Germline-derived CDR1 and CDR2 are MNHNS and SASEGT. Trimming cost V 1 base and J 0 bases, with 10 bases left between them. Worth noting for this clone: Its cognate antigen is unknown.

Deep-level settings were used for running the assay. TCRdb's table, derived via immunoSEQ multiplex PCR, lists solely in-frame clones and lacks some. This sample has more than 1 million clones, with around 78% found just once. This TCR came from a young man in good health. Some clones in this sample may be carry-over from other donors' samples. Material for sequencing was memory CD4+ T cells from PBMCs. The sample's subset: CD45RA-negative fraction. The rearrangement links TRBV6-1 to TRBJ2-4, with TRBD2 as a possible D gene (5 bases). This CDR3 is CASSEGLGVAKNIQYF. CDR3 sequence (DNA): TGTGCCAGCAGTGAAGGCTTGGGAGTAGCCAAAAACATTCAGTACTTC.